This note documents a single T cell receptor beta chain sequence. The data are from a study of CD8+CD57+ T cells in acquired aplastic anemia. Genomic DNA, serving as template, underwent TCR beta VDJ and CDR3 profiling. In TCRdb, the reads were re-called with MiXCR into one record per CDR3 protein. Of hundreds of thousands of distinct CDR3 sequences detected, about 70% appear once; the ten largest clones hold around 4%. The CDR3 spans 15 residues. Germline V lookup: CDR1 SGHRS, CDR2 YFSETQ. After removal of 4 bases from V and 5 bases from J, the junction contained 7 bases not matched to a gene. The TCR comes from a human donor in good health, serving as a control. The rearrangement uses TRBV5-1 and TRBJ2-2; 8 bases align to TRBD1. Sequencing input: sorted CD4+, CD8+, or CD8+CD57+ T cells (not recorded which) from PBMCs. Here the CDR3 reads CASSPGQGTTGELFF. The DNA of the CDR3 is TGCGCCAGCAGCCCAGGACAGGGCACGACCGGGGAGCTGTTTTTT.